This TCR beta chain was found in a study of blood T cells in healthy people across ages. The CDR3 is made up of 13 amino acids. Germline V lookup: CDR1 LGHDT, CDR2 YNNKEL (reference sequence). V was clipped by 0 bases and J by 4 bases, with 6 bases between them. PCR was performed a second time for about 7 to 11 cycles using a sample-barcoded 5' primer and a J-beta primer mix. TCRdb called the 5' RACE reads again in MiXCR, with one record for every CDR3 protein. In the table there are fewer than 700,000 distinct CDR3 sequences, 45% to 55% of which are singletons. This clonotype was found once. Its antigen is undetermined. Whole-study findings and limits: TCR beta diversity per million T cells fell roughly linearly with age.

The specimen sequenced was blood. The sequence was obtained from an elderly man in good health. The gene calls are TRBV3-1 and TRBJ1-1; D is ambiguous. As DNA, the CDR3 is TGTGCCAGCAGCCAAGAGCGGGTCACTGAAGCTTTCTTT. Its translation: CASSQERVTEAFF.